Listed here are 27 T cell receptor beta chains from one sample, sequenced in a study of T cell responses to AZD1222 COVID-19 vaccine. Assay: immunoSEQ multiplex PCR; the TCRdb copy retains only in-frame clones and omits some. The profile shows some 110,000 clones, approximately 88% of them singletons. Source: peripheral blood, taken on day 0 of AZD1222 vaccination. The receptors stem from an adult in good health.

This clone has a handful of counts. This chain uses TRBV7-2 with TRBJ2-7; D might be TRBD2 (5 bases). Germline-derived CDR1 and CDR2 are SGHTA and FQGNSA. This CDR3 region has 14 residues. Trimming stripped 4 bases from V and 3 bases from J, with 13 bases between. The CDR3 reads CASSYGVGGYEQYF. CDR3 DNA sequence: TGTGCCAGCAGCTACGGGGTCGGAGGCTACGAGCAGTACTTC.

The table lists this clone with a count of one. CDR3 DNA sequence: TGTGCCAGCAGCCGTCGTGATACGCAGTATTTT. Encoded protein: CASSRRDTQYF. The chain carries TRBV5-4 and TRBJ2-3; no clear D. V was pared by 4 bases and J by 6 bases, with 6 bases between. This CDR3 is built from 11 residues. Germline V CDR1 and CDR2: SGHNT, YYREEE (reference sequence).

The chain couples TRBV5-1 to TRBJ2-1; D is possibly TRBD2 (7 bases). Germline V CDR1 and CDR2: SGHRS, YFSETQ. This CDR3 contains 16 residues. With 4 bases removed from V and 0 bases from J, the gap between germline ends came to 14 bases. CDR3 in DNA: TGCGCCAGCAGCCCCCTGGCGGGGGCCTCCTACAATGAGCAGTTCTTC. As protein: CASSPLAGASYNEQFF.

The chain recombines TRBV28 with TRBJ1-4; the D is unclear. Between the trimmed V and J ends, which lost 6 bases and 2 bases, there was a span of 10 bases. Germline CDR1 reads MDHEN; CDR2 reads SYDVKM. The CDR3 spans 14 residues. CDR3 sequence (DNA): TGTGCCAGCAGCCTACCGTGGACTAATGAAAAACTGTTTTTT. Protein product: CASSLPWTNEKLFF.

This clone was counted a single time. This sequence joins TRBV2 and TRBJ2-5; D is ambiguous. Germline CDR1 and CDR2: SNHLY and FYNNEI. The length of the CDR3 is 13 residues. Trimming took off 4 bases at V and 5 bases at J, with 11 bases between the two ends. The CDR3 DNA reads as TGTGCCAGCAGTGTTCAGATTATTGAGACCCAGTACTTC. Translation: CASSVQIIETQYF.

In DNA form, the CDR3 reads TGTGCCAGCAGTCCCTATCGGGGGGCGAGTGGAAACACCATATATTTT. It translates to CASSPYRGASGNTIYF. This sequence joins TRBV25-1 and TRBJ1-3; a possible D gene is TRBD1 (6 bases). CDR1 is MGHDK, CDR2 SYGVNS, per germline. The CDR3 consists of 16 residues. The ends were cut back, 5 bases at V and 3 bases at J, with 17 bases in the middle. The full variable domain, completed using reference TRBV25-1 and TRBJ1-3, is EADIYQTPRYLVIGTGKKITLECSQTMGHDKMYWYQQDPGMELHLIHYSYGVNSTEKGDLSSESTVSRIRTEHFPLTLESARPSHTSQYLCASSPYRGASGNTIYFGEGSWLTVV.

This clone was counted a single time. The V call is TRBV27, the J call TRBJ1-4; no definite D call. Deletions cut 6 bases from V and 0 bases from J, with 8 bases between. The CDR3 totals 14 residues. Germline V CDR1 and CDR2: MNHEY, SMNVEV (reference sequence). Here the CDR3 DNA reads TGTGCCAGCAGACAGCTACCAACTAATGAAAAACTGTTTTTT. This gives the protein CASRQLPTNEKLFF.

This chain links TRBV7-9 with TRBJ2-2; D is unresolved. This CDR3 region has 12 residues. Per the germline V gene, CDR1 is SEHNR and CDR2 is FQNEAQ (reference sequence). The CDR3 DNA is TGTGGCCGAAAGGAGAACACCGGGGAGCTGTTTTTT. Encoded protein: CGRKENTGELFF.

The chain carries TRBV6-2 or TRBV6-3 and TRBJ2-1, with a possible D match to TRBD2 (5 bases). Trimming shortened V by 6 bases and J by 4 bases, and 16 bases separated the two germline ends. The CDR3 contains 15 residues. Per the germline V gene, CDR1 is MNHEY and CDR2 is SVGEGT. CDR3 nucleotides: TGTGCCAGCAGCTCCTCGGACGAGGGTTACAATGAGCAGTTCTTC. This gives the protein CASSSSDEGYNEQFF.

The table lists this clone with many counts. The junction does not match germline at one end; this may be a read error. The chain joins TRBV27 to TRBJ2-1; D is uncertain. CDR1 is MNHEY and CDR2 is SMNVEV in the germline V gene (reference sequence). The CDR3 consists of 12 residues. CDR3 sequence: CASGFGSTRQFF. The CDR3 region has the DNA TGTGCCAGCGGTTTCGGGTCGACGCGGCAGTTCTTC.

The V call is TRBV19, the J call TRBJ1-3, with D perhaps matching TRBD1 (5 bases). The CDR3 spans 15 residues. V lost 5 bases and J lost 0, with 11 bases in between. Germline V gene lookup returns CDR1 LNHDA and CDR2 SQIVND (reference sequence). For the CDR3, the DNA is TGTGCCAGTAGTGATGGGACGTTCTCTGGAAACACCATATATTTT. Translating gives CASSDGTFSGNTIYF.

The chain links TRBV4-3 to TRBJ2-5, with 7 bases identical to TRBD2. CDR3 length: 15 residues. The J segment lost 4 bases and the V segment lost 0 bases, leaving 5 bases of the junction unmatched. Germline CDR1 and CDR2: LGHNA and YSLEER. CDR3 sequence reads: CASSQEKRDGETQYF. The CDR3 region has the DNA TGCGCCAGCAGCCAAGAGAAGCGGGACGGAGAGACCCAGTACTTC.

V and J are TRBV19 and TRBJ2-2; the D gene is possibly TRBD1 (5 bases). The CDR3 covers 14 residues. V shed 7 bases and J shed 1 base, with 10 bases lying between them. Germline-derived CDR1 and CDR2 are LNHDA and SQIVND (reference sequence). Here the CDR3 reads CASIRQGNTGELFF. The CDR3, as DNA: TGTGCCAGTATCCGGCAGGGGAACACCGGGGAGCTGTTTTTT.

This chain links TRBV28 with TRBJ2-1; D might be TRBD1 (6 bases). The CDR3 is 14 residues long. In germline, CDR1 is MDHEN, CDR2 SYDVKM. V lost 6 bases to trimming and J lost 3 bases, with 12 bases between them. The CDR3 loop reads CASRWTDLYNEQFF. The CDR3 coding sequence is TGTGCCAGCAGATGGACAGACCTCTACAATGAGCAGTTCTTC.

CDR3 amino acids: CASSIRDHEQFF. The CDR3 DNA reads as TGTGCCAGTAGTATCCGGGACCATGAGCAGTTCTTC. V and J are TRBV19 and TRBJ2-1; perhaps D is TRBD1 or TRBD2 (5 bases each). V was cut by 3 bases and J by 8 bases, with 8 bases left in between. The CDR3 has 12 residues. Germline V lookup: CDR1 LNHDA, CDR2 SQIVND (reference sequence).

This chain joins TRBV7-2 and TRBJ1-2, with 8 bases aligning to TRBD1. J gave up 8 bases and V 4 bases, and 9 bases lay outside the gene matches. The CDR3 is made up of 14 amino acids. Per germline, CDR1 SGHTA and CDR2 FQGNSA. CDR3 protein: CASSSDREVEGYTF. The CDR3 nucleotides are TGTGCCAGCAGCTCGGACAGGGAGGTTGAGGGCTACACCTTC.

In its sample, this clone was seen a few times. The chain joins TRBV7-9 to TRBJ1-2; 8 nucleotides agree with TRBD1. The CDR3 spans 14 residues. V lost 5 bases and J lost 0; bases outside the gene matches: 2. Germline assignment: CDR1 SEHNR and CDR2 FQNEAQ (reference sequence). CDR3: CASSGQGANYGYTF. CDR3 sequence (DNA): TGTGCCAGCAGCGGACAGGGAGCTAACTATGGCTACACCTTC.

V usage is TRBV20-1 and J usage is TRBJ2-3, with D hard to call. Germline values: CDR1 DFQATT, CDR2 SNEGSKA (reference sequence). This CDR3 spans 11 amino acids. The ends were cut back, 5 bases at V and 6 bases at J, with 9 bases in the middle. The CDR3 protein is CSAYPRDTQYF. CDR3 DNA: TGCAGTGCTTACCCTCGGGATACGCAGTATTTT.

The J gene is TRBJ2-1, the V gene TRBV7-9; D is possibly TRBD2 (6 bases). CDR3 length: 15 residues. Trimming pared 5 bases from V and 5 bases from J, leaving 16 bases between. Germline assignment: CDR1 SEHNR and CDR2 FQNEAQ (reference sequence). The CDR3 loop reads CASSRQGAGNNEQFF. CDR3 in DNA: TGTGCCAGCAGCCGACAAGGCGCGGGGAACAATGAGCAGTTCTTC.

This rearrangement joins TRBV3-1 (or the pseudogene TRBV3-2) to TRBJ2-1, with TRBD2 matching 10 bases. The CDR3 sequence is 19 residues long. The V gene end was trimmed by 0 bases and the J gene end by 8 bases; junction bases not matched to a gene: 16. Germline lookup yields CDR1 LGHDT and CDR2 YNNKEL (reference sequence). CDR3 region: CASSQDPRTSSGRGYEQFF. Written as DNA, the CDR3 is TGTGCCAGCAGCCAAGATCCCCGTACTTCTAGCGGGAGAGGGTATGAGCAGTTCTTC.

The chain uses TRBV19 and TRBJ1-6; D is undetermined. CDR3 length: 15 amino acids. V was trimmed by 2 bases and J by 7 bases, leaving 12 bases between them. Germline loops: CDR1 LNHDA, CDR2 SQIVND (reference sequence). CDR3 amino acids: CASSILQDRNSPLHF. The CDR3 DNA follows: TGTGCCAGTAGTATACTTCAGGACCGGAATTCACCCCTCCACTTT.

This sequence joins TRBV7-9 and TRBJ2-1; D is unresolved. V was pared by 7 bases and J by 9 bases, with 10 bases between. This CDR3 contains 11 residues. Germline loops: CDR1 SEHNR, CDR2 FQNEAQ (reference sequence). CDR3 sequence reads: CASKGLGEQFF. Written as DNA, the CDR3 is TGTGCCAGCAAGGGTTTGGGTGAGCAGTTCTTC.

The chain has TRBV30 and TRBJ1-1; D gene unclear. CDR3 length: 12 amino acids. The ends were cut back, 4 bases at V and 5 bases at J, with 11 bases in the middle. Germline CDR1 GTSNPN, CDR2 SVGIG (reference sequence). The CDR3 is CAWMIFGTEAFF. CDR3 nucleotide sequence: TGTGCCTGGATGATATTTGGGACTGAAGCTTTCTTT. Full variable domain (remainder filled in from reference TRBV30 and TRBJ1-1): SQTIHQWPATLVQPVGSPLSLECTVEGTSNPNLYWYRQAAGRGLQLLFYSVGIGQISSEVPQNLSASRPQDRQFILSSKKLLLSDSGFYLCAWMIFGTEAFFGQGTRLTVV.

CDR3 coding DNA: TGTGCCAGCAGTGCCACCTACGAGCAGTACTTC. Its translation: CASSATYEQYF. The chain carries TRBV2 and TRBJ2-7, with D unclear. Germline lookup yields CDR1 SNHLY and CDR2 FYNNEI. Trimming took 4 bases from V and 2 from J, leaving 3 bases between them. CDR3 length: 11 amino acids.

In nucleotides, the CDR3 is TGTGCCAGCAGCCCGATGGTTTATGGCTACACCTTC. This sequence encodes CASSPMVYGYTF. The chain uses TRBV7-2 and TRBJ1-2; D remains ambiguous. The V and J ends lost 5 bases and 5 bases respectively, with 9 bases between them. The CDR3 has 12 residues. Germline CDR1 and CDR2: SGHTA and FQGNSA.

The rearrangement uses TRBV28 and TRBJ1-6; D gene ambiguous. CDR3 length equals 12 residues. Looked up from germline, CDR1 is MDHEN and CDR2 is SYDVKM. Trimming shortened V by 2 bases and J by 15 bases, and 11 bases separated the two germline ends. CDR3 sequence (DNA): TGTGCCAGCAGTTTAGCCCGCGAAGGCCTCCACTTT. As protein: CASSLAREGLHF.

The V gene is TRBV27, the J gene TRBJ1-1; the D is unclear. The CDR3 covers 14 residues. V dropped 2 bases and J dropped 4 bases, with 11 bases sitting between them. Germline CDR1 reads MNHEY; CDR2 reads SMNVEV (reference sequence). Written as DNA, the CDR3 is TGTGCCAGCAGTTTACGACCGGGGAGCACTGAAGCTTTCTTT. Residues: CASSLRPGSTEAFF.